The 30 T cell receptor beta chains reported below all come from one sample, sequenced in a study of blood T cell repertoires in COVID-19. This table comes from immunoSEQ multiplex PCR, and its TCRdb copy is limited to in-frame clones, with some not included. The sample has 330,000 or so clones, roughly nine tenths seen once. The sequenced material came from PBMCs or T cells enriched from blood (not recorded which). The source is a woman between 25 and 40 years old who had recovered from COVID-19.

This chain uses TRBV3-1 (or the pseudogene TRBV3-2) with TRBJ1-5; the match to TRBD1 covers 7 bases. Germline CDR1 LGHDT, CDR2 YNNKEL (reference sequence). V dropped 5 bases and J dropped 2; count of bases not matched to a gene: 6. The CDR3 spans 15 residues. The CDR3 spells CASSGTGVGNQPQHF. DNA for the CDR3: TGTGCCAGCAGCGGTACAGGGGTCGGCAATCAGCCCCAGCATTTT.

This CDR3 is CASREGGYNEQFF. CDR3 nucleotide sequence: TGTGCCAGTAGGGAGGGAGGTTACAATGAGCAGTTCTTC. V usage is TRBV19 and J usage is TRBJ2-1; tentative D call: TRBD2 (6 bases). This CDR3 comprises 13 residues. Germline lookup yields CDR1 LNHDA and CDR2 SQIVND (reference sequence). Trimming shortened V by 6 bases and J by 4 bases, and 10 bases separated the two germline ends. The whole variable domain, remainder taken from reference TRBV19 and TRBJ2-1, is DGGITQSPKYLFRKEGQNVTLSCEQNLNHDAMYWYRQDPGQGLRLIYYSQIVNDFQKGDIAEGYSVSREKKESFPLTVTSAQKNPTAFYLCASREGGYNEQFFGPGTRLTVL.

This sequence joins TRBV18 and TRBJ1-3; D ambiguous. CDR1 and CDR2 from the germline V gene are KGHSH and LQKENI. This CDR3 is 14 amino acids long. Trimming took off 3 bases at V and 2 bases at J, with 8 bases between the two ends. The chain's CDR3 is CASSPGEAGNTIYF. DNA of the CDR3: TGTGCCAGCTCACCCGGGGAGGCTGGAAACACCATATATTTT.

CDR3 coding DNA: TGTGCCAGCAGCTTGCCAAACTCCTACGAGCAGTACTTC. It specifies CASSLPNSYEQYF. V usage is TRBV5-5 and J usage is TRBJ2-7; no definite D call. The V end lost 1 base, the J end lost 0 bases, and 5 bases lay between the germline ends. CDR3 size: 13 residues. Germline lookup yields CDR1 SGHKS and CDR2 YYEKEE (reference sequence).

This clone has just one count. CDR3 loop: CAISEPRGRGNTEAFF. The CDR3 DNA reads as TGTGCCATCAGTGAGCCTAGGGGGCGCGGGAACACTGAAGCTTTCTTT. The chain employs TRBV10-3 and TRBJ1-1, with 7 bases that match TRBD1. CDR3 length: 16 residues. V shed 2 bases, J shed 1 base, and the junction held 7 bases outside the gene matches. Germline V lookup: CDR1 ENHRY, CDR2 SYGVKD.

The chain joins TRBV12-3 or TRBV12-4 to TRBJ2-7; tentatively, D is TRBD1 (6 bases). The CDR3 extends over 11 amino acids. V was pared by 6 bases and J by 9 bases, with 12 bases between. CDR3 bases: TGTGCCAGCAGCCCAGGGGTCGCGCAGTACTTC. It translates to CASSPGVAQYF.

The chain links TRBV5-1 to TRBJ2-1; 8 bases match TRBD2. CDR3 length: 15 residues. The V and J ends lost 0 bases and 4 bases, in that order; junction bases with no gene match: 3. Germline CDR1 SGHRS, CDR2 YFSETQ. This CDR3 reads CASSLGGLVYNEQFF. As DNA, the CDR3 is TGCGCCAGCAGCTTGGGGGGACTAGTTTACAATGAGCAGTTCTTC.

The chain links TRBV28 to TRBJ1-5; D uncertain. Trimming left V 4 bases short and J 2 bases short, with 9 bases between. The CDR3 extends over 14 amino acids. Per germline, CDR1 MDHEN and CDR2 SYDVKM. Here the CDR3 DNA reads TGTGCCAGCAGTTCGCGCGATCGCAATCAGCCCCAGCATTTT. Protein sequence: CASSSRDRNQPQHF.

The CDR3 is CASSLASTGIDGYTF. The CDR3 DNA follows: TGTGCCAGCAGCTTAGCCTCCACAGGGATCGATGGCTACACCTTC. V is TRBV7-2 and J is TRBJ1-2; D perhaps matches TRBD1 (6 bases). The germline gives CDR1 SGHTA, CDR2 FQGNSA. This CDR3 is built from 15 residues. V was clipped by 0 bases and J by 6 bases, with 14 bases between them.

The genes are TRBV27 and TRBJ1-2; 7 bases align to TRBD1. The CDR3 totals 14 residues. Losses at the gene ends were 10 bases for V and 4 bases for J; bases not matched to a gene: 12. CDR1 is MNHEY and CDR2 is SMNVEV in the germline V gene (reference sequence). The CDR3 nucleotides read TGTGCCACCTACGCTCTACAGGGGAGCTATGGCTACACCTTC. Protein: CATYALQGSYGYTF.

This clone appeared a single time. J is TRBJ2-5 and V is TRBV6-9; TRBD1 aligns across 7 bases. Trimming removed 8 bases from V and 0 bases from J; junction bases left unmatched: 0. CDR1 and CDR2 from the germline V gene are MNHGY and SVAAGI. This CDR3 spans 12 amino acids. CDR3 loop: CASGTDQETQYF. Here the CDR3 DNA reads TGTGCCAGCGGGACAGACCAAGAGACCCAGTACTTC.

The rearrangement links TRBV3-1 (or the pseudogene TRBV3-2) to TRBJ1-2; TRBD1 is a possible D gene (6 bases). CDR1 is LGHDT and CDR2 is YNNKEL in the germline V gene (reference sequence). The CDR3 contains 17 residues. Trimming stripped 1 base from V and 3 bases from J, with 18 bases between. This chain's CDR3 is CASSQAFRQGNYYGYTF. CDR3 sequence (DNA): TGTGCCAGCAGCCAAGCGTTTAGGCAGGGGAACTACTATGGCTACACCTTC.

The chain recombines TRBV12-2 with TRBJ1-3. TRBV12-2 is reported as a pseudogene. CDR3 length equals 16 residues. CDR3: CASRLEAASSGNTIYF. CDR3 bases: TGTGCAAGTCGCTTAGAGGCGGCAAGCTCTGGAAACACCATATATTTT.

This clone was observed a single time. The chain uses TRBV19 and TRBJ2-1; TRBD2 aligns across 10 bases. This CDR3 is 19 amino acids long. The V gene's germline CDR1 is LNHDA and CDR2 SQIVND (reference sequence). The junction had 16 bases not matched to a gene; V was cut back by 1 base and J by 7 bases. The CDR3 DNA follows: TGTGCCAGTAGTATAGGCCCCCTAAAGCGGGGGGGCGTAGGGAATGAGCAGTTCTTC. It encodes CASSIGPLKRGGVGNEQFF.

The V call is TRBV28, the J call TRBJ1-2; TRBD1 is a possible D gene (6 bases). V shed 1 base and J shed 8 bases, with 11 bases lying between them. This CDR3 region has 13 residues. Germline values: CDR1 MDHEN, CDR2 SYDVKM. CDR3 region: CASSLSRGGGYTF. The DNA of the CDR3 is TGTGCCAGCAGTTTATCTAGGGGGGGAGGCTACACCTTC.

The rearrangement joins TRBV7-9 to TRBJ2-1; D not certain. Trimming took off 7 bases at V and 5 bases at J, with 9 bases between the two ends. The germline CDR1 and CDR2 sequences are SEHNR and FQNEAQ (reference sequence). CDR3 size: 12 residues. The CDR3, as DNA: TGTGCCAGCACCCGGTCGGACAATGAGCAGTTCTTC. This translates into CASTRSDNEQFF.

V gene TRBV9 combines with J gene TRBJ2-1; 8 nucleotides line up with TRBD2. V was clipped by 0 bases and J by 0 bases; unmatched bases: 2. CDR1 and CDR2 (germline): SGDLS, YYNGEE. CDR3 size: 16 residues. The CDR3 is CASSVDGRASYNEQFF. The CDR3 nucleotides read TGTGCCAGCAGCGTAGACGGGAGGGCCTCCTACAATGAGCAGTTCTTC.

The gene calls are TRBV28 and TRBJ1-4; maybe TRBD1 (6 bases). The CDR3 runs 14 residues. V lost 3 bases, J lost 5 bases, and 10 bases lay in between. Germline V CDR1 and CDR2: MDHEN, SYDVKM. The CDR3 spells CASSFTGLNEKLFF. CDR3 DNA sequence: TGTGCCAGCAGTTTTACAGGGCTAAATGAAAAACTGTTTTTT.

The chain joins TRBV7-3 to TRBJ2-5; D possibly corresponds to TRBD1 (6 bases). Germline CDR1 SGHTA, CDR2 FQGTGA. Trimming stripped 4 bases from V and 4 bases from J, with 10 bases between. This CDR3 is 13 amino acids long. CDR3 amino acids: CASSSSRGETQYF. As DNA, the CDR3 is TGTGCCAGCAGCTCCAGCAGGGGAGAGACCCAGTACTTC.

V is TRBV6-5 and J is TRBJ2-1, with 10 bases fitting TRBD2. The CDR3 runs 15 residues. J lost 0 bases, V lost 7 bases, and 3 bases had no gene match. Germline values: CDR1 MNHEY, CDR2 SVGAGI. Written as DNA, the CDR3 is TGTGCCAGCACATTAGCGGGAGGCTCCTACAATGAGCAGTTCTTC. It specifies CASTLAGGSYNEQFF.

The CDR3 DNA follows: TGTGCCAGCAGTTTTGCCAGGGGCGGTACTAGCACAGATACGCAGTATTTT. Translated: CASSFARGGTSTDTQYF. The V call is TRBV27, the J call TRBJ2-3; tentatively, D is TRBD1 (6 bases). The ends were cut back, 3 bases at V and 0 bases at J, with 16 bases in the middle. In germline, CDR1 is MNHEY, CDR2 SMNVEV (reference sequence). The CDR3 totals 17 residues.

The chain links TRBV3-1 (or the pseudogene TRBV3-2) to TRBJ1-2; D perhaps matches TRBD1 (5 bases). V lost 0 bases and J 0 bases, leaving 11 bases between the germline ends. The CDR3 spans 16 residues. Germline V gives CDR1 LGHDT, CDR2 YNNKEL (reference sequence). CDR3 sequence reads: CASSQDRGVTNYGYTF. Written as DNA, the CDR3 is TGTGCCAGCAGCCAAGATCGGGGGGTTACTAACTATGGCTACACCTTC.

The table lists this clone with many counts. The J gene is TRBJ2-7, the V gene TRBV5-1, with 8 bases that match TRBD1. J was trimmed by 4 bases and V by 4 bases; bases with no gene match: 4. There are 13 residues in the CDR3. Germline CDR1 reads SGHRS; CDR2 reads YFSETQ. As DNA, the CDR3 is TGCGCCAGCAGCGCGGGACAGGTTTACGAGCAGTACTTC. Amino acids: CASSAGQVYEQYF. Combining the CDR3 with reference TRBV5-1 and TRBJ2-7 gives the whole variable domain KAGVTQTPRYLIKTRGQQVTLSCSPISGHRSVSWYQQTPGQGLQFLFEYFSETQRNKGNFPGRFSGRQFSNSRSEMNVSTLELGDSALYLCASSAGQVYEQYFGPGTRLTVT.

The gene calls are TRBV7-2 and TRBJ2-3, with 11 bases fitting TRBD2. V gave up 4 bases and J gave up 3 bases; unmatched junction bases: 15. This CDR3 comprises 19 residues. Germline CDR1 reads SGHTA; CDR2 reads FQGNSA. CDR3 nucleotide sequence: TGTGCCAGCAGCTCGGGGGCCGGGACTAGCGGATCGGGGACAGATACGCAGTATTTT. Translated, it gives CASSSGAGTSGSGTDTQYF.

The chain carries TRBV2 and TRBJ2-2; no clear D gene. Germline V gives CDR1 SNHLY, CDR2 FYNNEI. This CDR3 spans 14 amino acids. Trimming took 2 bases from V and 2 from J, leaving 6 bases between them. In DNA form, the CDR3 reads TGTGCCAGCAGTGAATGGGCCAACACCGGGGAGCTGTTTTTT. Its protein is CASSEWANTGELFF.

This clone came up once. The CDR3 loop is CASSLGQGSSYEQYF. The CDR3 DNA reads as TGTGCCAGTAGTCTCGGACAGGGGAGCTCCTACGAGCAGTACTTC. The V gene is TRBV19, the J gene TRBJ2-7; TRBD1 agrees at 9 bases. The CDR3 sequence is 15 residues long. Germline V gives CDR1 LNHDA, CDR2 SQIVND (reference sequence). V gave up 5 bases and J gave up 0 bases; unmatched junction bases: 5.

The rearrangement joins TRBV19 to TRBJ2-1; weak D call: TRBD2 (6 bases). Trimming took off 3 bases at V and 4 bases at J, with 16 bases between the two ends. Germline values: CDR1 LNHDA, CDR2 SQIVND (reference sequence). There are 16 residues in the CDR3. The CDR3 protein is CASSINPPGTYNEQFF. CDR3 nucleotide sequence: TGTGCCAGTAGTATCAACCCCCCCGGGACTTACAATGAGCAGTTCTTC.

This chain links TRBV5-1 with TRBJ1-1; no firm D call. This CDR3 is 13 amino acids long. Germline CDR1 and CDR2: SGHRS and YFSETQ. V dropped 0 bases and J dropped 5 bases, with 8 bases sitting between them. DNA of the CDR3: TGCGCCAGCAGCTTGGCCTCGGGGACTGAAGCTTTCTTT. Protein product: CASSLASGTEAFF.

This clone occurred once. The DNA of the CDR3 is TGTGCCAGCAGCTCCGGGGGGTGGGGATCGAGCTCCTACAATGAGCAGTTCTTC. Translating it yields CASSSGGWGSSSYNEQFF. The genes are TRBV11-3 and TRBJ2-1; TRBD2 aligns across 7 bases. The CDR3 spans 18 residues. J was trimmed by 0 bases and V by 4 bases; bases with no gene match: 12. Germline V lookup: CDR1 SGHNT, CDR2 YENEEA.

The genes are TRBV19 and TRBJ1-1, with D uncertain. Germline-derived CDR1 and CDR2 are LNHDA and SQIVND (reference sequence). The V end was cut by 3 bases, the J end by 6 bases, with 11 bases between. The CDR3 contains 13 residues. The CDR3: CASSMVEGAEAFF. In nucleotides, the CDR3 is TGTGCCAGTAGTATGGTGGAGGGCGCTGAAGCTTTCTTT.